This T cell receptor (beta chain) was captured by sequencing in a study of T cell responses to AZD1222 COVID-19 vaccine. Profiled with immunoSEQ multiplex PCR; TCRdb holds only in-frame clones, not every one. The sample yields 150,000 to 200,000 clones, around 86% seen once. From germline, CDR1 is SGHNT and CDR2 YYREEE (reference sequence). This CDR3 spans 16 amino acids. The V gene lost 4 bases and the J gene lost 0 bases, with 14 bases spanning the gap. Source: peripheral blood, taken on day 0 of MenACWY control vaccination. This TCR was sampled from an adult in good health. The gene calls are TRBV5-4 and TRBJ2-1; tentatively, D is TRBD2 (6 bases). In DNA, the CDR3 is TGTGCCAGCAGCGGGGGAGGTGGCATCTCCTACAATGAGCAGTTCTTC. Its protein is CASSGGGGISYNEQFF.